The 27 T cell receptor beta chains given below trace back to one sample, sequenced in a study of T-cell reconstitution after alpha-beta-depleted transplantation in children. For TCRbeta, the library was prepared with unique molecular identifiers. TCRdb re-derived calls from the PCR reads in MiXCR, one entry per CDR3 protein. The sample has around 600,000 distinct CDR3 sequences, roughly a tenth seen once. Source: PBMCs from the stem cell graft donor, taken from the stem cell graft. These receptors originate from a human donor who donated a stem cell graft to a child with acute myeloid leukemia.

The rearrangement joins TRBV20-1 to TRBJ1-1; D gene unclear. The length of the CDR3 is 12 residues. Per the germline V gene, CDR1 is DFQATT and CDR2 is SNEGSKA (reference sequence). V lost 0 bases and J 2 bases, leaving 4 bases between the germline ends. CDR3: CSAREPNTEAFF. In nucleotides, the CDR3 is TGCAGTGCTAGAGAGCCTAACACTGAAGCTTTCTTT.

The table lists this clonotype with many counts. The chain couples TRBV28 to TRBJ1-6; D possibly corresponds to TRBD1 (5 bases). CDR1 and CDR2 from the germline V gene are MDHEN and SYDVKM. This CDR3 spans 16 amino acids. V was shortened by 6 bases and J by 6 bases, with 18 bases between the two germline ends. CDR3 in amino acids: CASRKLEGYSNSPLHF. The CDR3 DNA sequence: TGTGCCAGCAGAAAACTGGAGGGGTACAGTAATTCACCCCTCCACTTT. Based on the CDR3 plus reference TRBV28 and TRBJ1-6, the full variable domain is DVKVTQSSRYLVKRTGEKVFLECVQDMDHENMFWYRQDPGLGLRLIYFSYDVKMKEKGDIPEGYSVSREKKERFSLILESASTNQTSMYLCASRKLEGYSNSPLHFGNGTRLTVT.

V is TRBV29-1 and J is TRBJ2-7; 11 nucleotides agree with TRBD2. The CDR3 length is 14 residues. The germline CDR1 and CDR2 sequences are SQVTM and ANQGSEA. V gave up 3 bases and J gave up 7 bases; unmatched junction bases: 8. The CDR3 loop is CSVELLAGAGEQYF. In DNA, the CDR3 is TGCAGCGTTGAGTTACTAGCGGGAGCGGGAGAGCAGTACTTC.

The chain employs TRBV14 and TRBJ2-3; D possibly corresponds to TRBD2 (5 bases). CDR1 and CDR2 (germline): SGHDN, FVKESK. This CDR3 is built from 13 residues. V was cut by 9 bases and J by 1 base, with 11 bases left in between. The CDR3 spells CASGLYGTDTQYF. The CDR3 DNA sequence: TGTGCCAGTGGACTGTACGGCACAGATACGCAGTATTTT.

The chain uses TRBV9 and TRBJ2-3, with TRBD2 identical over 8 bases. The CDR3 is 17 amino acids. With 0 bases clipped from V and 1 base from J, the junction kept 7 bases outside the gene matches. CDR1 is SGDLS and CDR2 is YYNGEE in the germline V gene. The CDR3 region is CASSVDREGRGTDTQYF. CDR3 bases: TGTGCCAGCAGCGTAGACCGGGAGGGCCGAGGCACAGATACGCAGTATTTT. Supplemented by reference TRBV9 and TRBJ2-3, the full variable domain reads DSGVTQTPKHLITATGQRVTLRCSPRSGDLSVYWYQQSLDQGLQFLIQYYNGEERAKGNILERFSAQQFPDLHSELNLSSLELGDSALYFCASSVDREGRGTDTQYFGPGTRLTVL.

This clonotype was seen at least ten times. This chain joins TRBV12-3 or TRBV12-4 and TRBJ2-7, with 9 positions matching TRBD1. Trimming took 5 bases from V and 6 from J; bases not matched to a gene: 11. This CDR3 is 15 amino acids long. CDR3 in amino acids: CASSPSGTGLSEQYF. CDR3 nucleotides: TGTGCCAGCAGTCCATCCGGGACAGGGCTTAGCGAGCAGTACTTC.

The chain combines TRBV9 with TRBJ2-7; TRBD2 might be the D (5 bases). V was clipped by 3 bases and J by 6 bases, with 7 bases between them. The CDR3 contains 11 residues. In germline, CDR1 is SGDLS, CDR2 YYNGEE. CDR3 in amino acids: CASSAGVEQYF. For the CDR3, the DNA is TGTGCCAGCAGCGCCGGGGTCGAGCAGTACTTC.

This clonotype occurred many times. The chain links TRBV29-1 to TRBJ2-3; possibly TRBD2 for D (6 bases). Trimming stripped 6 bases from V and 4 bases from J, with 11 bases between. This CDR3 has 12 residues. CDR1 SQVTM and CDR2 ANQGSEA come from the germline V gene. This CDR3 is CSVNGGADTQYF. In nucleotides, the CDR3 is TGCAGCGTGAATGGAGGGGCAGATACGCAGTATTTT.

The genes are TRBV15 and TRBJ2-5; no clear D gene. V lost 0 bases, J lost 3 bases, and 11 bases lay in between. There are 15 residues in the CDR3. Germline assignment: CDR1 LNHNV and CDR2 YYDKDF (reference sequence). The CDR3 loop reads CATSRDSTPKETQYF. CDR3 DNA: TGTGCCACCAGCAGAGATTCGACACCGAAAGAGACCCAGTACTTC. Using reference TRBV15 and TRBJ2-5 for the parts outside the CDR3, the full variable domain is DAMVIQNPRYQVTQFGKPVTLSCSQTLNHNVMYWYQQKSSQAPKLLFHYYDKDFNNEADTPDNFQSRRPNTSFCFLDIRSPGLGDTAMYLCATSRDSTPKETQYFGPGTRLLVL.

This clonotype showed up many times. The chain employs TRBV12-3 or TRBV12-4 and TRBJ1-1; D may be TRBD1 (5 bases). Trimming took off 6 bases at V and 0 bases at J, with 8 bases between the two ends. This CDR3 is built from 13 residues. CDR3 region: CASRLGLNTEAFF. The CDR3 bases are TGTGCCAGCAGACTGGGGCTGAACACTGAAGCTTTCTTT.

The table lists this clonotype with many counts. This rearrangement joins TRBV20-1 to TRBJ2-7; D is unclear. Germline CDR1 DFQATT, CDR2 SNEGSKA (reference sequence). This CDR3 is built from 11 residues. Trimming stripped 6 bases from V and 4 bases from J, with 10 bases between. The CDR3 coding sequence is TGCAGTGCGGGTCAAAGGTACGAGCAGTACTTC. It specifies CSAGQRYEQYF.

The genes are TRBV5-1 and TRBJ2-1, with 12 positions matching TRBD2. Trimming removed 2 bases from V and 8 bases from J; junction bases left unmatched: 2. This CDR3 has 14 residues. CDR1 SGHRS and CDR2 YFSETQ come from the germline V gene. CDR3 loop: CASSLLAGGYEQFF. The CDR3 nucleotides read TGCGCCAGCAGCTTACTAGCGGGAGGATATGAGCAGTTCTTC. Drawing the rest from reference TRBV5-1 and TRBJ2-1, the complete variable domain is KAGVTQTPRYLIKTRGQQVTLSCSPISGHRSVSWYQQTPGQGLQFLFEYFSETQRNKGNFPGRFSGRQFSNSRSEMNVSTLELGDSALYLCASSLLAGGYEQFFGPGTRLTVL.

The chain couples TRBV20-1 to TRBJ2-2; 7 bases match TRBD2. The junction had 9 bases not matched to a gene; V was cut back by 0 bases and J by 5 bases. The CDR3 consists of 16 residues. CDR1 is DFQATT and CDR2 is SNEGSKA in the germline V gene (reference sequence). The CDR3 DNA reads TGCAGTGCTAGAGATCTCGCGGGAGAATTAACCGGGGAGCTGTTTTTT. This translates into CSARDLAGELTGELFF.

The V and J genes are TRBV29-1 and TRBJ2-1, with 13 bases identical to TRBD2. Germline V lookup: CDR1 SQVTM, CDR2 ANQGSEA. V shed 6 bases and J 9 bases; nucleotides not matched to a gene: 8. The CDR3 consists of 14 residues. The CDR3 loop reads CSVHTSGRAGEQFF. The CDR3 DNA reads as TGCAGCGTGCACACTAGCGGGAGGGCCGGTGAGCAGTTCTTC.

This clonotype was found a few times. V is TRBV20-1 and J is TRBJ2-2; the match to TRBD2 covers 8 bases. The V segment lost 1 base and the J segment 6 bases; nucleotides outside the gene matches: 4. The germline V gene encodes CDR1 DFQATT and CDR2 SNEGSKA (reference sequence). This CDR3 has 14 residues. CDR3 loop: CSARASGSAGELFF. CDR3 bases: TGCAGTGCTAGAGCGAGCGGGAGTGCCGGGGAGCTGTTTTTT.

A few counts support this clonotype. The chain couples TRBV5-1 to TRBJ2-5, with TRBD1 matching 9 bases. The CDR3 runs to 15 residues. The germline gives CDR1 SGHRS, CDR2 YFSETQ. V trimming: 2 bases; J trimming: 5 bases; junction bases outside the gene matches: 7. The CDR3 spells CASSFAGTGQETQYF. The DNA for the CDR3 is TGCGCCAGCAGCTTCGCCGGGACAGGGCAGGAGACCCAGTACTTC.

This clonotype was recorded a few times. This chain links TRBV19 with TRBJ1-5, with D maybe TRBD1 (6 bases). The CDR3 contains 16 residues. With 7 bases removed from V and 3 bases from J, the gap between germline ends came to 19 bases. Looked up from germline, CDR1 is LNHDA and CDR2 is SQIVND (reference sequence). The CDR3 protein is CASTIPGARPNQPQHF. CDR3 nucleotide sequence: TGTGCCAGTACCATCCCGGGGGCACGACCCAATCAGCCCCAGCATTTT.

This clonotype occurred many times. DNA of the CDR3: TGTGCCAGCAGTCGGGAGACGGGAACAGATACGCAGTATTTT. It is translated as CASSRETGTDTQYF. The chain uses TRBV27 and TRBJ2-3; D perhaps matches TRBD2 (6 bases). Germline V gene lookup returns CDR1 MNHEY and CDR2 SMNVEV (reference sequence). This CDR3 comprises 14 residues. V lost 5 bases and J lost 3, with 12 bases in between.

This clonotype was seen more than once but under ten times. The CDR3, as DNA: TGTGCCAGCAGTTCATCTAGCGGGAGGGCCCTCAATGAGCAGTTCTTC. Translating it yields CASSSSSGRALNEQFF. The chain carries TRBV4-2 and TRBJ2-1; TRBD2 aligns across 12 bases. The CDR3 has 16 residues. With 6 bases clipped from V and 6 bases from J, the junction kept 9 bases outside the gene matches. Germline lookup yields CDR1 LGHNA and CDR2 YNFKEQ.

This clonotype was seen repeatedly, ten times or more. The chain carries TRBV9 and TRBJ2-5; D possibly corresponds to TRBD1 (6 bases). Germline V gene lookup returns CDR1 SGDLS and CDR2 YYNGEE. V dropped 3 bases and J dropped 2 bases, with 11 bases sitting between them. This CDR3 contains 14 residues. The CDR3 loop reads CASSAQGLQETQYF. In nucleotides, the CDR3 is TGTGCCAGCAGCGCACAGGGATTACAAGAGACCCAGTACTTC.

The sample holds many counts of this clonotype. The chain uses TRBV29-1 and TRBJ2-1; D is possibly TRBD1 or TRBD2 (7 bases each). Trimming removed 4 bases at V and 1 base at J, with 14 bases between. From germline, CDR1 is SQVTM and CDR2 ANQGSEA. This CDR3 spans 15 amino acids. CDR3 loop: CSVAGGQESYNEQFF. CDR3 in DNA: TGCAGCGTTGCGGGAGGACAGGAGTCCTACAATGAGCAGTTCTTC.

This clonotype came up a few times. This sequence joins TRBV12-3 or TRBV12-4 and TRBJ2-3; 8 positions agree with TRBD1. This CDR3 comprises 15 residues. Losses at the gene ends were 6 bases for V and 6 bases for J; bases not matched to a gene: 11. CDR3 bases: TGTGCCAGCAGCGAGGGGGGACAGGTAAAGGATACGCAGTATTTT. This codes for CASSEGGQVKDTQYF.

This clonotype was seen more than once but under ten times. CDR3 nucleotides: TGCAGCGTTTCCCGGGGGGACATTCAGTACTTC. Amino acid sequence: CSVSRGDIQYF. The rearrangement joins TRBV29-1 to TRBJ2-4; the match to TRBD2 covers 7 bases. The V gene end was trimmed by 5 bases and the J gene end by 8 bases; junction bases not matched to a gene: 3. CDR3 size: 11 residues. Germline-derived CDR1 and CDR2 are SQVTM and ANQGSEA.

This clonotype was recorded only once. At one end the junction does not follow the germline gene, possibly because of a read error. The J gene is TRBJ1-1, the V gene TRBV4-1; the D gene is possibly TRBD1 (6 bases). Germline V gene data show CDR1 as MGHRA and CDR2 as YSYEKL. This CDR3 is 15 amino acids long. CDR3 in DNA: TGCGCCAGCAGCCAAGAAATGGGGCGGGACACTGAAGCTCTCTTT. Its protein product is CASSQEMGRDTEALF.

This clonotype came up many times. The gene calls are TRBV25-1 and TRBJ2-7; TRBD1 matches 7 bases. This CDR3 spans 15 amino acids. Germline CDR1 and CDR2: MGHDK and SYGVNS. V shed 6 bases, J shed 2 bases, and the junction held 10 bases outside the gene matches. The CDR3 protein is CASSYSRDSPYEQYF. In DNA form, the CDR3 reads TGTGCCAGCAGCTACTCCCGGGACAGTCCCTACGAGCAGTACTTC.

This CDR3 reads CSASEQPLRPYEQYF. The CDR3 nucleotides read TGCAGTGCTAGTGAACAGCCCCTAAGGCCCTACGAGCAGTACTTC. The rearrangement uses TRBV20-1 and TRBJ2-7; no definite D call. The germline V gene encodes CDR1 DFQATT and CDR2 SNEGSKA (reference sequence). V lost 3 bases, J lost 2 bases, and 17 bases lay in between. The CDR3 consists of 15 residues.

This clonotype was detected once. J is TRBJ1-5 and V is TRBV7-9; 9 nucleotides line up with TRBD1. The CDR3 extends over 15 amino acids. CDR1 SEHNR and CDR2 FQNEAQ come from the germline V gene (reference sequence). V lost 3 bases, J lost 6 bases, and 6 bases stayed unmatched. The DNA of the CDR3 is TGTGCCAGCAGCTTCGGGACAGGGAGGGGTCAGCCCCAGCATTTT. It is translated as CASSFGTGRGQPQHF.